This TCR beta chain was found in a study of graft-versus-host responses after intestinal transplantation. On the study more broadly: Transplants were multivisceral, liver-intestinal, or isolated intestinal.

V was clipped by 1 base and J by 7 bases, with 2 bases between them. CDR3 length: 11 residues. From germline, CDR1 is LNHDA and CDR2 SQIVND (reference sequence). The assay was immunoSEQ multiplex PCR, and TCRdb's table has in-frame clones only and misses some. The table lists about 16,000 clones, approximately 95% of them singletons. Material: PBMCs, obtained 23 days after intestinal transplant. This TCR was recovered from a human patient who received an intestinal transplant, so some T cells may come from the graft donor. The rearrangement uses TRBV19 and TRBJ2-1; D is unresolved. CDR3: CASSIGNEQFF. The CDR3 bases are TGTGCCAGTAGTATAGGGAATGAGCAGTTCTTC.